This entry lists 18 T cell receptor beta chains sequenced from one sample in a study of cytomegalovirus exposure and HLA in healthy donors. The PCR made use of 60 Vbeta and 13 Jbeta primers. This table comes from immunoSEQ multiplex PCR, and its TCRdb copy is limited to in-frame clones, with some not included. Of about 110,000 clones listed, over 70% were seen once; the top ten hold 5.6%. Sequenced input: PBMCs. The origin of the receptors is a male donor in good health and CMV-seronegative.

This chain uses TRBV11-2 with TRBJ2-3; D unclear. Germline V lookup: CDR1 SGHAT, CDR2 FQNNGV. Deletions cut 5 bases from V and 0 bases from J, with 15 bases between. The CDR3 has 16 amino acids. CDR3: CASSTDGQPSTDTQYF. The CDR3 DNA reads TGTGCCAGCAGCACCGATGGGCAGCCTAGCACAGATACGCAGTATTTT.

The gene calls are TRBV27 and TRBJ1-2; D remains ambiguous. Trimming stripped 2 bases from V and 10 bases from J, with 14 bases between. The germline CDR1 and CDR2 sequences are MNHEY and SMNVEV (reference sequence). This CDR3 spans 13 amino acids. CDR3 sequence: CASSLVQHFNYTF. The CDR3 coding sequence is TGTGCCAGCAGTTTAGTACAGCATTTTAACTACACCTTC.

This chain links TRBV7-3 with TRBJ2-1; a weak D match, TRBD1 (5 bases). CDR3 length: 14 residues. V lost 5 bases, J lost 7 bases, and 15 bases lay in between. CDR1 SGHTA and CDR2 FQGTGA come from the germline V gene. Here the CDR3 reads CASSPPGIWNEQFF. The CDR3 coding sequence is TGTGCCAGCAGCCCGCCAGGGATTTGGAATGAGCAGTTCTTC.

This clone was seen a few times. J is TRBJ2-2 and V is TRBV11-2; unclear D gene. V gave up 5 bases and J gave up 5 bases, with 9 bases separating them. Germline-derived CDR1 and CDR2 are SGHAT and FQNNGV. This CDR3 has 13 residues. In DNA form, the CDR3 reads TGTGCCAGCAGCCAAACAGATACCGGGGAGCTGTTTTTT. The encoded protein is CASSQTDTGELFF.

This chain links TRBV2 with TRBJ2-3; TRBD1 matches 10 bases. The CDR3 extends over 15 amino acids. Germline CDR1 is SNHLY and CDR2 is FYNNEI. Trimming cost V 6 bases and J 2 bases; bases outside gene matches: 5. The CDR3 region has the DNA TGTGCCAGCAGCTTGGACAGGGGGAACACAGATACGCAGTATTTT. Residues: CASSLDRGNTDTQYF. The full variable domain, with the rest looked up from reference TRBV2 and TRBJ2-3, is EPEVTQTPSHQVTQMGQEVILRCVPISNHLYFYWYRQILGQKVEFLVSFYNNEISEKSEIFDDQFSVERPDGSNFTLKIRSTKLEDSAMYFCASSLDRGNTDTQYFGPGTRLTVL.

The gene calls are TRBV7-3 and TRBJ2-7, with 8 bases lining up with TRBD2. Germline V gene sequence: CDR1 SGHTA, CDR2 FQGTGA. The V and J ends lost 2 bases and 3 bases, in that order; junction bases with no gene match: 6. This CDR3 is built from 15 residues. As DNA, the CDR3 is TGTGCCAGCAGCTTATCCTCGGCGGGAGGCTACGAGCAGTACTTC. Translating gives CASSLSSAGGYEQYF. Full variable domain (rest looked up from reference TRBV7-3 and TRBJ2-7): GAGVSQTPSNKVTEKGKYVELRCDPISGHTALYWYRQSLGQGPEFLIYFQGTGAADDSGLPNDRFFAVRPEGSVSTLKIQRTERGDSAVYLCASSLSSAGGYEQYFGPGTRLTVT.

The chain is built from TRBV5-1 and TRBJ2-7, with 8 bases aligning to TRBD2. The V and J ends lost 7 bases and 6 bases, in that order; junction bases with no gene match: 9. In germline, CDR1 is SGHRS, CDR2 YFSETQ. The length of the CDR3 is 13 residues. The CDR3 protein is CASGRAGVSEQYF. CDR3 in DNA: TGCGCCAGCGGAAGAGCGGGAGTCAGCGAGCAGTACTTC. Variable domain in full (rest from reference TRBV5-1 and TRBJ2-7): KAGVTQTPRYLIKTRGQQVTLSCSPISGHRSVSWYQQTPGQGLQFLFEYFSETQRNKGNFPGRFSGRQFSNSRSEMNVSTLELGDSALYLCASGRAGVSEQYFGPGTRLTVT.

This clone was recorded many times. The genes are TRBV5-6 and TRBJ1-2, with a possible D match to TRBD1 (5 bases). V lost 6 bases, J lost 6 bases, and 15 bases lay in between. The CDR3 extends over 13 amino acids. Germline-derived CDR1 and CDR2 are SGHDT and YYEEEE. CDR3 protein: CASTTDRYHGYTF. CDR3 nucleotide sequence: TGTGCCAGCACCACCGACAGATACCATGGCTACACCTTC.

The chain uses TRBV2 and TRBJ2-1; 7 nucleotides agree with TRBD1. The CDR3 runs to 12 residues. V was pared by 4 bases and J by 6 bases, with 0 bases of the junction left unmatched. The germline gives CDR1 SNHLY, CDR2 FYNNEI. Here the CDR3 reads CASSGDSNEQFF. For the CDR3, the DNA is TGTGCCAGCAGTGGGGACAGCAATGAGCAGTTCTTC. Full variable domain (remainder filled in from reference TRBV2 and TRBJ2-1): EPEVTQTPSHQVTQMGQEVILRCVPISNHLYFYWYRQILGQKVEFLVSFYNNEISEKSEIFDDQFSVERPDGSNFTLKIRSTKLEDSAMYFCASSGDSNEQFFGPGTRLTVL.

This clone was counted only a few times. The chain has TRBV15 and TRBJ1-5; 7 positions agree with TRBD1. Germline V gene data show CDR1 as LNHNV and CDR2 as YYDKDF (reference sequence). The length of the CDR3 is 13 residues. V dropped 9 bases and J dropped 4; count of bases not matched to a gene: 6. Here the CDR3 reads CATAGQVNQPQHF. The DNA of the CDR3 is TGTGCCACGGCCGGACAGGTAAATCAGCCCCAGCATTTT.

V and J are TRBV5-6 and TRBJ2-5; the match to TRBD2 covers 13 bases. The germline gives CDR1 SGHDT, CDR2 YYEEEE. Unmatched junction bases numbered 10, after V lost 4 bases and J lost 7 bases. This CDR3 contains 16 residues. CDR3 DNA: TGTGCCAGCAGCCCTCGGACTAGCGGGAGTTCAGGGACCCAGTACTTC. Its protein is CASSPRTSGSSGTQYF.

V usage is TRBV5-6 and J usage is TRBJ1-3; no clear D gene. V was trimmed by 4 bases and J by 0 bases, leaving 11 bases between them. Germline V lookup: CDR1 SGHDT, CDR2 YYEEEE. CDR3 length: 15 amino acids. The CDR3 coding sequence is TGTGCCAGCAGCCGAGGACTGTCCTCTGGAAACACCATATATTTT. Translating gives CASSRGLSSGNTIYF.

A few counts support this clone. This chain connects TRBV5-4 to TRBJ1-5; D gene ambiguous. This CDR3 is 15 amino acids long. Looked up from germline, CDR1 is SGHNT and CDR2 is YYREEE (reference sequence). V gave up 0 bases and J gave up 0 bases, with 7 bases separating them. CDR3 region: CASSLGGFSNQPQHF. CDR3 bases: TGTGCCAGCAGCTTGGGAGGGTTTAGCAATCAGCCCCAGCATTTT.

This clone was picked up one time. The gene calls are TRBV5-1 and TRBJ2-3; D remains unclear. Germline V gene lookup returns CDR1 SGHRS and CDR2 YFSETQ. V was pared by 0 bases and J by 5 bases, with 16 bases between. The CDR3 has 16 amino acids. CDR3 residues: CASSLVGLGSQDTQYF. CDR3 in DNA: TGCGCCAGCAGCTTGGTGGGTTTGGGCTCCCAAGATACGCAGTATTTT.

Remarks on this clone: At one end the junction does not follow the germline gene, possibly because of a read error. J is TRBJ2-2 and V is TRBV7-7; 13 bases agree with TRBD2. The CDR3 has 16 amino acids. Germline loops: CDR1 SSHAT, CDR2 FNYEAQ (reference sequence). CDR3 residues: CASSFGLAGEAGELFF. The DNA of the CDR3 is TGTGCTAGCAGTTTCGGACTAGCGGGAGAGGCCGGGGAGCTGTTTTTT.

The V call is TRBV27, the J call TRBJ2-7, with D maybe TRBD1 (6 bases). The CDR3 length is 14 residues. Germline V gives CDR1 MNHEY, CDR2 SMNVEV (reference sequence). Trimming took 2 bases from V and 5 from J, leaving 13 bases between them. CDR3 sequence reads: CASSLATGFHEQYF. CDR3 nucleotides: TGTGCCAGCAGTTTAGCGACAGGTTTTCACGAGCAGTACTTC.

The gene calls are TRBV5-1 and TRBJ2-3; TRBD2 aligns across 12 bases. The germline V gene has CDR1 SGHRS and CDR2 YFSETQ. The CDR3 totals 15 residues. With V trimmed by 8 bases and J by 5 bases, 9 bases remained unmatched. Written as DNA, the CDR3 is TGCGCCAGGCAAACTAGCGGGAGGTTGGGAGATACGCAGTATTTT. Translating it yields CARQTSGRLGDTQYF.

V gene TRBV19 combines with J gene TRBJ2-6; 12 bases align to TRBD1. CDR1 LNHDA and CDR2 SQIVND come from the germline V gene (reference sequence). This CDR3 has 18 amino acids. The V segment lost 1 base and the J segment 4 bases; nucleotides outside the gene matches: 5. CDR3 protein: CASSIGGQGAQGANVLTF. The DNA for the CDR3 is TGTGCCAGTAGTATAGGGGGACAGGGGGCGCAAGGGGCCAACGTCCTGACTTTC.